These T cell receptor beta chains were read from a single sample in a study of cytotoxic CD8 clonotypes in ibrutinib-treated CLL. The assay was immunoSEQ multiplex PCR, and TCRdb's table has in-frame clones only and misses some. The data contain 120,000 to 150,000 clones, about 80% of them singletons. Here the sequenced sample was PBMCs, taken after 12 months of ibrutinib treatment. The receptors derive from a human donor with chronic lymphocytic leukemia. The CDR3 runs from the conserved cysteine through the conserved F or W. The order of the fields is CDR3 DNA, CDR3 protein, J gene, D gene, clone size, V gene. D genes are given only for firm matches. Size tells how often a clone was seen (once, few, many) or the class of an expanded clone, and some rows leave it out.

cdr3_nt: TGTGCCAGCAGCCACCGGGACAGGGGGCGGGTCGCAACTAATGAAAAACTGTTTTTT; cdr3_aa: CASSHRDRGRVATNEKLFF; j_call: TRBJ1-4; d_call: TRBD1; clone_size: -; v_call: TRBV11-3
cdr3_nt: TGTGCCAGCAGTTACTCGGGGGGACTGATCACCGGGGAGCTGTTTTTT; cdr3_aa: CASSYSGGLITGELFF; j_call: TRBJ2-2; d_call: -; clone_size: -; v_call: TRBV6-5
cdr3_nt: TGTGCCAGCAGTGACAGGTACGAGCAGTACTTC; cdr3_aa: CASSDRYEQYF; j_call: TRBJ2-7; d_call: -; clone_size: -; v_call: TRBV2
cdr3_nt: TGTGCCAGTAGTATTGGGGCGGAGAACTCACCCCTCCACTTT; cdr3_aa: CASSIGAENSPLHF; j_call: TRBJ1-6; d_call: -; clone_size: -; v_call: TRBV19
cdr3_nt: TGTGCCAGCAGCCCATTGGTCTCTGGAAACACCATATATTTT; cdr3_aa: CASSPLVSGNTIYF; j_call: TRBJ1-3; d_call: -; clone_size: few; v_call: TRBV7-8
cdr3_nt: TGTGCCAGTAGTATAAAGGCAGACACAGATACGCAGTATTTT; cdr3_aa: CASSIKADTDTQYF; j_call: TRBJ2-3; d_call: -; clone_size: -; v_call: TRBV19
cdr3_nt: TGCAGCGTTGTAGCCCCCGGTGACAGCACATACGAGCAGTACTTC; cdr3_aa: CSVVAPGDSTYEQYF; j_call: TRBJ2-7; d_call: -; clone_size: few; v_call: TRBV29-1
cdr3_nt: TGTGCCAGCAGCCATAGCGGGGGGGCCCTAACCTACGAGCAGTACTTC; cdr3_aa: CASSHSGGALTYEQYF; j_call: TRBJ2-7; d_call: TRBD2; clone_size: -; v_call: TRBV13
cdr3_nt: TGTGCCAGCAGTGGTCACTCTGGAAACACCATATATTTT; cdr3_aa: CASSGHSGNTIYF; j_call: TRBJ1-3; d_call: -; clone_size: -; v_call: TRBV2
cdr3_nt: TGTGCCAGCCGTATACCGGGACAGCCCCAGCATTTT; cdr3_aa: CASRIPGQPQHF; j_call: TRBJ1-5; d_call: -; clone_size: -; v_call: TRBV6-5
cdr3_nt: TGTGCCAGCTCACCTGTCGGGGGGGCAGTCGAGACCACAGATACGCAGTATTTT; cdr3_aa: CASSPVGGAVETTDTQYF; j_call: TRBJ2-3; d_call: TRBD2; clone_size: -; v_call: TRBV18
cdr3_nt: TGTGCCAGCAGCTTTTTACAGGGAGGGGTTAATGAAAAACTGTTTTTT; cdr3_aa: CASSFLQGGVNEKLFF; j_call: TRBJ1-4; d_call: -; clone_size: few; v_call: TRBV7-9
cdr3_nt: TGTGCCAGCAGTTGGGGGGACAATTCACCCCTCCACTTT; cdr3_aa: CASSWGDNSPLHF; j_call: TRBJ1-6; d_call: -; clone_size: -; v_call: TRBV27
cdr3_nt: TGTGCCAGCAGCGCTCCCGGGACTCTGACAGATACGCAGTATTTT; cdr3_aa: CASSAPGTLTDTQYF; j_call: TRBJ2-3; d_call: -; clone_size: once; v_call: TRBV9
cdr3_nt: TGCGCCAGCAGCTTGGGGACAGGTTCTGCTGGCTACACCTTC; cdr3_aa: CASSLGTGSAGYTF; j_call: TRBJ1-2; d_call: TRBD1; clone_size: -; v_call: TRBV5-1
cdr3_nt: TGTGCCAGCAGCTCCGCAATGGCAGGTTCATCCCCCCCCGAAAAACTGTTTTTT; cdr3_aa: CASSSAMAGSSPPEKLFF; j_call: TRBJ1-4; d_call: -; clone_size: -; v_call: TRBV7-6
cdr3_nt: TGCGCCAGCACAGGACAGTTAAACACTGAAGCTTTCTTT; cdr3_aa: CASTGQLNTEAFF; j_call: TRBJ1-1; d_call: -; clone_size: few; v_call: TRBV5-1
cdr3_nt: TGTGCCAGCAGCCAAGATGTTGGCGGATATCAGCCCCAGCATTTT; cdr3_aa: CASSQDVGGYQPQHF; j_call: TRBJ1-5; d_call: -; clone_size: -; v_call: TRBV4-2
cdr3_nt: TGTGCCAGCAGCTTAATCGGGGGGTTCTACGAGCAGTACTTC; cdr3_aa: CASSLIGGFYEQYF; j_call: TRBJ2-7; d_call: TRBD2; clone_size: -; v_call: TRBV11-2
cdr3_nt: TGTGCCAGCAGCCCCGGGCCATCGCATGAAAAACTGTTTTTT; cdr3_aa: CASSPGPSHEKLFF; j_call: TRBJ1-4; d_call: -; clone_size: -; v_call: TRBV7-8
cdr3_nt: TGTGCCAGCAGTTTCGGACAGGGAGGCAACTATGGCTACACCTTC; cdr3_aa: CASSFGQGGNYGYTF; j_call: TRBJ1-2; d_call: TRBD1; clone_size: -; v_call: TRBV6-5
cdr3_nt: TGTGCCAGCTCACCAATACAGGGGCTCACAGATACGCAGTATTTT; cdr3_aa: CASSPIQGLTDTQYF; j_call: TRBJ2-3; d_call: TRBD1; clone_size: -; v_call: TRBV18
cdr3_nt: TGTGCCCATAATTATCGGACAGGGGGGAACACCATATATTTT; cdr3_aa: CAHNYRTGGNTIYF; j_call: TRBJ1-3; d_call: TRBD1; clone_size: -; v_call: TRBV6-5
cdr3_nt: TGTGCCAGCAGTGAGACAGGATCCCCCACTGAAGCTTTCTTT; cdr3_aa: CASSETGSPTEAFF; j_call: TRBJ1-1; d_call: -; clone_size: -; v_call: TRBV25-1
cdr3_nt: TGTGCCAGCAGTGCCTCAGGGTCCGCCGGGGAGCTGTTTTTT; cdr3_aa: CASSASGSAGELFF; j_call: TRBJ2-2; d_call: -; clone_size: -; v_call: TRBV2
cdr3_nt: TGTGCCAGCTTCGGCTTCGCGAACACCGGGGAGCTGTTTTTT; cdr3_aa: CASFGFANTGELFF; j_call: TRBJ2-2; d_call: -; clone_size: few; v_call: TRBV7-9
cdr3_nt: TGCGCCAGCAGCCAAGACTCATTAGCGGGAGTTTACAATGAGCAGTTCTTC; cdr3_aa: CASSQDSLAGVYNEQFF; j_call: TRBJ2-1; d_call: TRBD2; clone_size: -; v_call: TRBV4-3
cdr3_nt: TGTGCCAGCAGCGCCGGGACAGGGAGCAATCAGCCCCAGCATTTT; cdr3_aa: CASSAGTGSNQPQHF; j_call: TRBJ1-5; d_call: TRBD1; clone_size: -; v_call: TRBV9
cdr3_nt: TGTGCCAGCAGCTTGGACAGGGTCGTCGGCACCGGGGAGCTGTTTTTT; cdr3_aa: CASSLDRVVGTGELFF; j_call: TRBJ2-2; d_call: -; clone_size: once; v_call: TRBV5-6
cdr3_nt: TGTGCCAGCAGCCAAGAAGTCCTCCTGGGGAACTATGGCTACACCTTC; cdr3_aa: CASSQEVLLGNYGYTF; j_call: TRBJ1-2; d_call: -; clone_size: -; v_call: TRBV4-2
cdr3_nt: TGCGCCAGCAGCTTGGGAAGGGAGGTTCTAACTGAAGCTTTCTTT; cdr3_aa: CASSLGREVLTEAFF; j_call: TRBJ1-1; d_call: -; clone_size: -; v_call: TRBV5-1
cdr3_nt: TGTGCCAGCTCACCAGCAGGGGATGAAGCTTTCTTT; cdr3_aa: CASSPAGDEAFF; j_call: TRBJ1-1; d_call: -; clone_size: -; v_call: TRBV18
cdr3_nt: TGTGCCAGCAGTTGGACAGCGAACTATGGCTACACCTTC; cdr3_aa: CASSWTANYGYTF; j_call: TRBJ1-2; d_call: -; clone_size: -; v_call: TRBV28
cdr3_nt: TGTGCCAGCAGTCTACAGGGGGCGCGTGGCTACACCTTC; cdr3_aa: CASSLQGARGYTF; j_call: TRBJ1-2; d_call: TRBD1; clone_size: -; v_call: TRBV28
cdr3_nt: TGTGCCAGTAGTATAGTGTCAGGGGTGGAGACCCAGTACTTC; cdr3_aa: CASSIVSGVETQYF; j_call: TRBJ2-5; d_call: -; clone_size: -; v_call: TRBV19
cdr3_nt: TGTGCCAGCAGCCCTAGGGGGGAGGGGACTGAAGCTTTCTTT; cdr3_aa: CASSPRGEGTEAFF; j_call: TRBJ1-1; d_call: -; clone_size: -; v_call: TRBV28
cdr3_nt: TGTGCCAGCAGTTCACACCGGCAGGGGACGGGAAACACCATATATTTT; cdr3_aa: CASSSHRQGTGNTIYF; j_call: TRBJ1-3; d_call: -; clone_size: -; v_call: TRBV27
cdr3_nt: TGCGCCAGCAGTCAATCGAATGGAAACACCATATATTTT; cdr3_aa: CASSQSNGNTIYF; j_call: TRBJ1-3; d_call: -; clone_size: -; v_call: TRBV23-1
cdr3_nt: TGTGCCAGCAGCGATGACAATTTTGGAAACACCATATATTTT; cdr3_aa: CASSDDNFGNTIYF; j_call: TRBJ1-3; d_call: -; clone_size: -; v_call: TRBV9
cdr3_nt: TGTGCCAGTAGCCTGGGTGGGGGCAGTTCACCCCTCCACTTT; cdr3_aa: CASSLGGGSSPLHF; j_call: TRBJ1-6; d_call: -; clone_size: -; v_call: TRBV19
cdr3_nt: TGTGCCAGCAGCGCCGGGACTGGGGGGTCAGATACGCAGTATTTT; cdr3_aa: CASSAGTGGSDTQYF; j_call: TRBJ2-3; d_call: -; clone_size: -; v_call: TRBV4-2
cdr3_nt: TGCGCCAGCAGCCATCGCGGACAGGCAGATTGGAATGAGCAGTTCTTC; cdr3_aa: CASSHRGQADWNEQFF; j_call: TRBJ2-1; d_call: TRBD1; clone_size: many; v_call: TRBV4-3
cdr3_nt: TGTGCCAGCAGTTTATTGGACAGTTACGAGCAGTACTTC; cdr3_aa: CASSLLDSYEQYF; j_call: TRBJ2-7; d_call: -; clone_size: -; v_call: TRBV27
cdr3_nt: TGTGCCAGTAGTATCGGGAGACTCGGCGAGAATGAGCAGTTCTTC; cdr3_aa: CASSIGRLGENEQFF; j_call: TRBJ2-1; d_call: -; clone_size: -; v_call: TRBV19
cdr3_nt: TGTGCCAGCAGCGCAGGGCTATCATCGGGAAGCGGCTACGAGCAGTACTTC; cdr3_aa: CASSAGLSSGSGYEQYF; j_call: TRBJ2-7; d_call: -; clone_size: -; v_call: TRBV9
cdr3_nt: TGTGCCAGCAGCTCTACTCCATACAATGAGCAGTTCTTC; cdr3_aa: CASSSTPYNEQFF; j_call: TRBJ2-1; d_call: -; clone_size: -; v_call: TRBV6-5
cdr3_nt: TGTGCCAGTACAGGGACAGAACGGCACGGGGAGCTGTTTTTT; cdr3_aa: CASTGTERHGELFF; j_call: TRBJ2-2; d_call: TRBD1; clone_size: few; v_call: TRBV28
cdr3_nt: TGTGCCAGCAGCTTGATTGGATTCTACGAGCAGTACTTC; cdr3_aa: CASSLIGFYEQYF; j_call: TRBJ2-7; d_call: -; clone_size: -; v_call: TRBV5-6
cdr3_nt: TGTGCCAGCAGTTCAGGAGGTCAAGAGACCCAGTACTTC; cdr3_aa: CASSSGGQETQYF; j_call: TRBJ2-5; d_call: -; clone_size: -; v_call: TRBV28
cdr3_nt: TGTGCCAGCAGCGCTCAAGTCCCGGGCCGAGCGGACACCATATATTTT; cdr3_aa: CASSAQVPGRADTIYF; j_call: TRBJ1-3; d_call: -; clone_size: -; v_call: TRBV9
cdr3_nt: TGTGCCATCAGGACAGGTTACGAGCAGTACTTC; cdr3_aa: CAIRTGYEQYF; j_call: TRBJ2-7; d_call: TRBD1; clone_size: few; v_call: TRBV6-4
cdr3_nt: TGTGCCAGCAGCCTAACACGAGGATTCAGCTCCTACAATGAGCAGTTCTTC; cdr3_aa: CASSLTRGFSSYNEQFF; j_call: TRBJ2-1; d_call: -; clone_size: -; v_call: TRBV7-6
cdr3_nt: TGTGCCAGCTCACAGGACAGGGGCAATCAGCCCCAGCATTTT; cdr3_aa: CASSQDRGNQPQHF; j_call: TRBJ1-5; d_call: TRBD1; clone_size: -; v_call: TRBV18
cdr3_nt: TGTGCCAGCAGCGGGTCCCCTTTGAATGTCGGTTCCTACAATGAGCAGTTCTTC; cdr3_aa: CASSGSPLNVGSYNEQFF; j_call: TRBJ2-1; d_call: -; clone_size: -; v_call: TRBV9
cdr3_nt: TGTGCCAGCAGTTGGGGGGAAACCGCCGGGGAGCTGTTTTTT; cdr3_aa: CASSWGETAGELFF; j_call: TRBJ2-2; d_call: -; clone_size: -; v_call: TRBV27
cdr3_nt: TGTGCCAGCAGCTTAGGGAGGGGCACTGAAGCTTTCTTT; cdr3_aa: CASSLGRGTEAFF; j_call: TRBJ1-1; d_call: -; clone_size: -; v_call: TRBV13
cdr3_nt: TGTGCCTGGAATCCATCGATAGCTGGGGCCAACGTCCTGACTTTC; cdr3_aa: CAWNPSIAGANVLTF; j_call: TRBJ2-6; d_call: -; clone_size: few; v_call: TRBV30
cdr3_nt: TGCGCCAGCAGCTGGACGACTAGCGGGGGGTTGAATGAGCAGTTCTTC; cdr3_aa: CASSWTTSGGLNEQFF; j_call: TRBJ2-1; d_call: TRBD2; clone_size: -; v_call: TRBV5-1
cdr3_nt: TGTGCCAGCAGTTTAGTGGCTGAGACCCAGTACTTC; cdr3_aa: CASSLVAETQYF; j_call: TRBJ2-5; d_call: -; clone_size: -; v_call: TRBV6-6
cdr3_nt: TGTGCCAGCAGTTACGCGGACGGGACCTACGAGCAGTACTTC; cdr3_aa: CASSYADGTYEQYF; j_call: TRBJ2-7; d_call: -; clone_size: -; v_call: TRBV6-5